Listed below are T cell receptor beta chains from one sample, sequenced in a study of blood T cell repertoires in COVID-19. Some clones are missing from TCRdb's copy, which holds only in-frame ones; the method was immunoSEQ multiplex PCR. The sample carries roughly 200,000 clones, 83% recorded once. Specimen: peripheral blood. These receptors were obtained from a woman between 25 and 40 years old with COVID-19, enrolled during active disease. CDR3s include the opening cysteine and the closing phenylalanine or tryptophan. Each record gives: D gene, J gene, clone size, V gene, CDR3 DNA, CDR3 protein. The D gene is left open where the match is weak. The size field is filled for only some rows; it gives once, few, many or a size class.

TRBD1,TRBJ1-2,NA,TRBV5-5,TGTGCCAGCAGCCCGACAGGGGGGCGTGCTAACTATGGCTACACCTTC,CASSPTGGRANYGYTF
NA,TRBJ1-2,NA,TRBV5-6,TGTGCCAGCAGCTTGGGTCAGGGTGCCTATGGCTACACCTTC,CASSLGQGAYGYTF
NA,TRBJ2-1,NA,TRBV7-9,TGTGCCAGCAGCCCGGACAGAAATGAGCAGTTCTTC,CASSPDRNEQFF
NA,TRBJ2-3,NA,TRBV11-2,TGTGCCAGCATCCTTTTCCCGGGGTCGAAGGATACGCAGTATTTT,CASILFPGSKDTQYF
TRBD2,TRBJ2-2,NA,TRBV11-2,TGTGCCAGCAGCTTAGCCACTAGCGGGAGGGCCGCTACCGGGGAGCTGTTTTTT,CASSLATSGRAATGELFF
NA,TRBJ1-5,NA,TRBV7-2,TGTGCCAGCAGCGGGGGGGGCGGTCAGCCCCAGCATTTT,CASSGGGGQPQHF
TRBD1,TRBJ1-1,NA,TRBV15,TGTGCCACCAGCCCACCGGGGGTAGGGGGCATTGACGCTTTCTTT,CATSPPGVGGIDAFF
NA,TRBJ1-1,once,TRBV9,TGTGCCAGCAGCGCAGAACAGGGAGGGTACACTGAAGCTTTCTTT,CASSAEQGGYTEAFF
NA,TRBJ1-2,NA,TRBV28,TGTGCCAGCAGTTTGGGCCAGGGCTATGGCTACACCTTC,CASSLGQGYGYTF
NA,TRBJ2-1,NA,TRBV28,TGTGCCAGCAGTTTGGAGCACAATGAGCAGTTCTTC,CASSLEHNEQFF
TRBD1,TRBJ1-1,NA,TRBV4-1,TGCGCCAGCAGCCAAACGACAGGGTGGGACACTGAAGCTTTCTTT,CASSQTTGWDTEAFF
NA,TRBJ2-1,NA,TRBV11-1,TGTGCCAGCAGCCCCCCGACAACCTTCACGAACAATGAGCAGTTCTTC,CASSPPTTFTNNEQFF